This paragraph reports one T cell receptor beta chain. This specimen comes from a study of blood T cell repertoires in COVID-19. On the study more broadly: Samples representing acute and convalescent COVID-19 were sourced from the United States, Italy and Spain.

In the original analysis: Estimated nucleated cell counts came from reference gene primer amplification. Only in-frame clones appear in the TCRdb table, and some are missing; sequencing was by immunoSEQ multiplex PCR. For V, J and clone size, that table is used; D and trimming come from the DNA. The table lists 200,000 to 250,000 clones, 75% to 90% of them singletons. Trimming cost V 1 base and J 5 bases; bases outside gene matches: 3. This CDR3 contains 14 residues. Germline values: CDR1 MGHRA, CDR2 YSYEKL. This sequence originates from a young woman who had been exposed to COVID-19. The specimen sequenced was PBMCs or T cells enriched from blood (not recorded which). The V gene is TRBV4-1, the J gene TRBJ2-5; TRBD2 matches 8 bases. CDR3 DNA: TGCGCCAGCAGCCAAGGGGGACTAGGGGAGACCCAGTACTTC. Translated: CASSQGGLGETQYF.